These T cell receptor beta chains were read from a single sample in a study of blood T cell repertoires in COVID-19. Produced via immunoSEQ multiplex PCR; TCRdb's table is partial and in-frame only. This repertoire shows just over 250,000 clones, 86% found once; its top ten account for 8.5% to 10%. The material sequenced was peripheral blood. The receptors come from a man aged 35-49 years who had recovered from COVID-19. Each CDR3 is given with its conserved first and last residue. A D gene is named only where the DNA matches it firmly. Size values are once, few and many counts, or a class for expanded clones, and some rows have none.

clone size: once; V gene: TRBV7-8; D gene: .; J gene: TRBJ2-2; CDR3 protein: CASSSNSVPGELFF; CDR3 DNA: TGTGCCAGCAGCTCAAACTCGGTGCCCGGGGAGCTGTTTTTT
clone size: .; V gene: TRBV5-5; D gene: .; J gene: TRBJ2-7; CDR3 protein: CASSLTGTYSYEQYF; CDR3 DNA: TGTGCCAGCAGCCTGACAGGGACTTACTCCTACGAGCAGTACTTC
clone size: few; V gene: TRBV11-2; D gene: TRBD2; J gene: TRBJ2-7; CDR3 protein: CASSPFSGRIYEQYF; CDR3 DNA: TGTGCCAGCAGCCCCTTTAGCGGGAGAATCTACGAGCAGTACTTC
clone size: once; V gene: TRBV4-1; D gene: TRBD2; J gene: TRBJ2-3; CDR3 protein: CASSQDPGGAGTDTQYF; CDR3 DNA: TGCGCCAGCAGCCAAGATCCGGGAGGGGCTGGGACAGATACGCAGTATTTT
clone size: .; V gene: TRBV10-1; D gene: TRBD2; J gene: TRBJ2-3; CDR3 protein: CASSAALAPSAGGEADTQYF; CDR3 DNA: TGCGCCAGCAGTGCCGCCTTGGCCCCATCAGCGGGGGGAGAGGCAGATACGCAGTATTTT
clone size: .; V gene: TRBV12-5; D gene: TRBD1; J gene: TRBJ2-7; CDR3 protein: CASGSGTGTGYEQYF; CDR3 DNA: TGTGCTAGTGGTTCCGGGACAGGGACGGGGTACGAGCAGTACTTC
clone size: .; V gene: TRBV9; D gene: TRBD1; J gene: TRBJ1-1; CDR3 protein: CASHPGQGNNEAFF; CDR3 DNA: TGTGCCAGCCACCCGGGACAGGGAAACAATGAAGCTTTCTTT
clone size: .; V gene: TRBV5-1; D gene: .; J gene: TRBJ1-3; CDR3 protein: CASSLARASGNTIYF; CDR3 DNA: TGCGCCAGCAGCTTGGCTAGAGCCTCTGGAAACACCATATATTTT
clone size: .; V gene: TRBV4-3; D gene: .; J gene: TRBJ1-5; CDR3 protein: CASSQDSGVNQPQHF; CDR3 DNA: TGCGCCAGCAGCCAAGATAGCGGGGTCAATCAGCCCCAGCATTTT
clone size: .; V gene: TRBV2; D gene: TRBD1; J gene: TRBJ2-3; CDR3 protein: CASSLQGVGTDTQYF; CDR3 DNA: TGTGCCAGCAGTTTACAGGGGGTGGGGACAGATACGCAGTATTTT
clone size: once; V gene: TRBV20-1; D gene: .; J gene: TRBJ1-1; CDR3 protein: CSVEDTEAFF; CDR3 DNA: TGCAGTGTTGAGGACACTGAAGCTTTCTTT
clone size: .; V gene: TRBV6-2/TRBV6-3; D gene: TRBD2; J gene: TRBJ2-2; CDR3 protein: CASSYETSGRASRAGELFF; CDR3 DNA: TGTGCCAGCAGTTACGAGACTAGCGGGAGGGCATCGAGAGCCGGGGAGCTGTTTTTT
clone size: .; V gene: TRBV7-9; D gene: TRBD2; J gene: TRBJ2-7; CDR3 protein: CASSLALAGGDYEQYF; CDR3 DNA: TGTGCCAGCAGCTTAGCACTAGCGGGGGGAGATTACGAGCAGTACTTC
clone size: .; V gene: TRBV30; D gene: TRBD1; J gene: TRBJ1-2; CDR3 protein: CAWRGQGASGYTF; CDR3 DNA: TGTGCCTGGAGGGGGCAGGGGGCTAGTGGCTACACCTTC
clone size: .; V gene: TRBV18; D gene: TRBD1; J gene: TRBJ1-1; CDR3 protein: CASSPDRVSEAFF; CDR3 DNA: TGTGCCAGCTCACCGGACAGGGTCTCTGAAGCTTTCTTT
clone size: few; V gene: TRBV7-2; D gene: TRBD1; J gene: TRBJ1-1; CDR3 protein: CASSPDRSTEAFF; CDR3 DNA: TGTGCCAGCAGCCCGGACAGGAGCACTGAAGCTTTCTTT
clone size: .; V gene: TRBV6-1; D gene: TRBD1; J gene: TRBJ2-7; CDR3 protein: CASSEGRGPYEQYF; CDR3 DNA: TGTGCCAGCAGTGAGGGTAGGGGGCCCTACGAGCAGTACTTC
clone size: .; V gene: TRBV4-1; D gene: TRBD1; J gene: TRBJ1-1; CDR3 protein: CASSFGQGGNTEAFF; CDR3 DNA: TGCGCCAGCAGCTTCGGACAGGGAGGGAACACTGAAGCTTTCTTT
clone size: .; V gene: TRBV10-3; D gene: .; J gene: TRBJ2-1; CDR3 protein: CAISPGVSSYNEQFF; CDR3 DNA: TGTGCCATCTCTCCGGGGGTGAGCTCCTACAATGAGCAGTTCTTC
clone size: .; V gene: TRBV4-3; D gene: .; J gene: TRBJ2-2; CDR3 protein: CASSQVGRVSTGELFF; CDR3 DNA: TGCGCCAGCAGCCAAGTCGGCAGGGTGAGCACCGGGGAGCTGTTTTTT
clone size: .; V gene: TRBV7-2; D gene: TRBD2; J gene: TRBJ2-7; CDR3 protein: CASSLELASGYEQYF; CDR3 DNA: TGTGCCAGCAGCTTAGAATTGGCTAGCGGATACGAGCAGTACTTC
clone size: .; V gene: TRBV18; D gene: TRBD2; J gene: TRBJ2-1; CDR3 protein: CASSARASGGNEQFF; CDR3 DNA: TGTGCCAGCTCAGCGCGGGCTAGCGGGGGCAATGAGCAGTTCTTC
clone size: .; V gene: TRBV6-2/TRBV6-3; D gene: .; J gene: TRBJ2-7; CDR3 protein: CASSYPINEQYF; CDR3 DNA: TGTGCCAGCAGTTACCCTATCAACGAGCAGTACTTC
clone size: once; V gene: TRBV6-5; D gene: TRBD1; J gene: TRBJ1-5; CDR3 protein: CASSRTGAVQPQHF; CDR3 DNA: TGTGCCAGCAGTAGGACAGGGGCTGTTCAGCCCCAGCATTTT
clone size: .; V gene: TRBV19; D gene: .; J gene: TRBJ1-3; CDR3 protein: CASSIVGGMAGNTIYF; CDR3 DNA: TGTGCCAGTAGTATAGTTGGAGGGATGGCTGGAAACACCATATATTTT
clone size: .; V gene: TRBV2; D gene: .; J gene: TRBJ2-1; CDR3 protein: CASNPLPGDEQFF; CDR3 DNA: TGTGCCAGCAACCCCCTCCCCGGGGATGAGCAGTTCTTC
clone size: .; V gene: TRBV5-6; D gene: .; J gene: TRBJ2-1; CDR3 protein: CASLGKKPYNEQFF; CDR3 DNA: TGTGCCAGCCTAGGCAAGAAGCCCTACAATGAGCAGTTCTTC
clone size: .; V gene: TRBV6-6; D gene: TRBD1; J gene: TRBJ1-2; CDR3 protein: CASSQPGQLYGYTF; CDR3 DNA: TGTGCCAGCAGCCAGCCGGGACAGCTCTATGGCTACACCTTC
clone size: .; V gene: TRBV3-1/TRBV3-2; D gene: TRBD1; J gene: TRBJ2-5; CDR3 protein: CASSLKDRGFGETQYF; CDR3 DNA: TGTGCCAGCAGCCTCAAGGACAGGGGGTTCGGGGAGACCCAGTACTTC
clone size: .; V gene: TRBV24-1; D gene: TRBD1; J gene: TRBJ1-5; CDR3 protein: CATSDHDRGNQPQHF; CDR3 DNA: TGTGCCACCAGTGACCATGACAGGGGCAATCAGCCCCAGCATTTT
clone size: .; V gene: TRBV7-2; D gene: .; J gene: TRBJ2-5; CDR3 protein: CASSLVRSETQYF; CDR3 DNA: TGTGCCAGCAGCTTAGTGAGGTCAGAGACCCAGTACTTC
clone size: once; V gene: TRBV18; D gene: .; J gene: TRBJ1-1; CDR3 protein: CASSPKTLGDPNTEAFF; CDR3 DNA: TGTGCCAGCTCACCTAAAACTCTAGGGGATCCGAACACTGAAGCTTTCTTT
clone size: .; V gene: TRBV14; D gene: .; J gene: TRBJ2-7; CDR3 protein: CASSQALGRGLMYEQYF; CDR3 DNA: TGTGCCAGCAGCCAAGCCCTAGGTCGGGGGTTGATGTACGAGCAGTACTTC
clone size: .; V gene: TRBV5-6; D gene: TRBD2; J gene: TRBJ2-7; CDR3 protein: CASSRLAGGGEQYF; CDR3 DNA: TGTGCCAGCAGCCGCTTAGCGGGAGGTGGCGAGCAGTACTTC
clone size: .; V gene: TRBV4-1; D gene: .; J gene: TRBJ2-3; CDR3 protein: CASSPFGGSDTQYF; CDR3 DNA: TGCGCCAGCAGCCCTTTTGGGGGGTCAGATACGCAGTATTTT
clone size: .; V gene: TRBV3-1/TRBV3-2; D gene: TRBD2; J gene: TRBJ2-1; CDR3 protein: CASKLAGGKQFF; CDR3 DNA: TGTGCCAGCAAACTAGCGGGGGGAAAGCAGTTCTTC
clone size: .; V gene: TRBV15; D gene: TRBD2; J gene: TRBJ2-6; CDR3 protein: CATSRGASGISGANVLTF; CDR3 DNA: TGTGCCACCAGCAGAGGGGCTAGCGGAATCTCTGGGGCCAACGTCCTGACTTTC
clone size: .; V gene: TRBV18; D gene: TRBD2; J gene: TRBJ2-3; CDR3 protein: CASSPRRGGSIDTQYF; CDR3 DNA: TGTGCCAGCTCACCACGACGGGGGGGCTCCATAGATACGCAGTATTTT
clone size: .; V gene: TRBV7-2; D gene: TRBD2; J gene: TRBJ2-1; CDR3 protein: CASSSRGLAASYNEQFF; CDR3 DNA: TGTGCCAGCAGCTCCCGAGGACTAGCGGCATCCTACAATGAGCAGTTCTTC
clone size: .; V gene: TRBV4-1; D gene: TRBD1; J gene: TRBJ1-2; CDR3 protein: CASSQGGQVGIYGYTF; CDR3 DNA: TGCGCCAGCAGCCAAGGTGGACAGGTGGGCATTTATGGCTACACCTTC
clone size: once; V gene: TRBV14; D gene: .; J gene: TRBJ2-3; CDR3 protein: CASTNLTDTQYF; CDR3 DNA: TGTGCCAGCACCAACTTGACAGATACGCAGTATTTT
clone size: .; V gene: TRBV4-1; D gene: .; J gene: TRBJ2-1; CDR3 protein: CASSQLPGVGNEQFF; CDR3 DNA: TGCGCCAGCAGCCAGCTCCCAGGGGTGGGGAATGAGCAGTTCTTC
clone size: once; V gene: TRBV12-3/TRBV12-4; D gene: .; J gene: TRBJ1-6; CDR3 protein: CASSPRGRPPLHF; CDR3 DNA: TGTGCCAGCAGCCCCCGGGGGAGGCCACCCCTCCACTTT
clone size: .; V gene: TRBV27; D gene: TRBD1; J gene: TRBJ1-5; CDR3 protein: CASSLGRTGSNQPQHF; CDR3 DNA: TGTGCCAGCAGTTTGGGTAGGACAGGGAGCAATCAGCCCCAGCATTTT
clone size: .; V gene: TRBV7-2; D gene: .; J gene: TRBJ2-6; CDR3 protein: CASSSFSGANVLTF; CDR3 DNA: TGTGCCAGCAGCTCATTCTCTGGGGCCAACGTCCTGACTTTC
clone size: .; V gene: TRBV6-5; D gene: TRBD1; J gene: TRBJ1-2; CDR3 protein: CASRPQGRGNYGYTF; CDR3 DNA: TGTGCCAGCAGGCCACAGGGGAGAGGGAACTATGGCTACACCTTC